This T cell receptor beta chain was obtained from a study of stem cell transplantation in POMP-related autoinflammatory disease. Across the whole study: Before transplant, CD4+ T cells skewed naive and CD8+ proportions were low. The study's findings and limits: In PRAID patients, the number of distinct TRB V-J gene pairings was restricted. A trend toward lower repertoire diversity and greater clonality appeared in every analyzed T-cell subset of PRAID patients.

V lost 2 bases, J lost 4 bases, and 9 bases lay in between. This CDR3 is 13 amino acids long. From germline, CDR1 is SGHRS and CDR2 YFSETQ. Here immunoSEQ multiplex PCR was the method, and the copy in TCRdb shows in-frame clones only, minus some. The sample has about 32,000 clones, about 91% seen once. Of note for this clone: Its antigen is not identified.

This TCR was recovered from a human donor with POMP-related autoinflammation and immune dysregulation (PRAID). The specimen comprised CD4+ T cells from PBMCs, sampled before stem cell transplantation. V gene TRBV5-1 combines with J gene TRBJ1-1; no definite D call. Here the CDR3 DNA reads TGCGCCAGCAGCTTTAGGGAGAGCACTGAAGCTTTCTTT. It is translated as CASSFRESTEAFF.